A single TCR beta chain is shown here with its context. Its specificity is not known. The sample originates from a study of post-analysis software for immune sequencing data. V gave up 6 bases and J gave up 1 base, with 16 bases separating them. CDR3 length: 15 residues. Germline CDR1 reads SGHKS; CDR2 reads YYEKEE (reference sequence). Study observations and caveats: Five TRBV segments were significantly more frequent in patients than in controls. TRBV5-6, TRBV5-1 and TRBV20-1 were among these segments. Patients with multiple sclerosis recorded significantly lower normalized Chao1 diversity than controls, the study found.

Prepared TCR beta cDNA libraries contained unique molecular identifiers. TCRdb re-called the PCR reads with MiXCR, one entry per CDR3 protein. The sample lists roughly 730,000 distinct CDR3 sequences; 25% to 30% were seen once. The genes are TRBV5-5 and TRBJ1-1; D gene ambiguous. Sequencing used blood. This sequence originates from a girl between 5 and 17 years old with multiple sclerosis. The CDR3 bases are TGTGCCAGCACCGCCGCGAATGGGTGGAACACTGAAGCTTTCTTT. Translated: CASTAANGWNTEAFF. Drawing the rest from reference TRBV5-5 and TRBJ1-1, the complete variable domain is DAGVTQSPTHLIKTRGQQVTLRCSPISGHKSVSWYQQVLGQGPQFIFQYYEKEERGRGNFPDRFSARQFPNYSSELNVNALLLGDSALYLCASTAANGWNTEAFFGQGTRLTVV.